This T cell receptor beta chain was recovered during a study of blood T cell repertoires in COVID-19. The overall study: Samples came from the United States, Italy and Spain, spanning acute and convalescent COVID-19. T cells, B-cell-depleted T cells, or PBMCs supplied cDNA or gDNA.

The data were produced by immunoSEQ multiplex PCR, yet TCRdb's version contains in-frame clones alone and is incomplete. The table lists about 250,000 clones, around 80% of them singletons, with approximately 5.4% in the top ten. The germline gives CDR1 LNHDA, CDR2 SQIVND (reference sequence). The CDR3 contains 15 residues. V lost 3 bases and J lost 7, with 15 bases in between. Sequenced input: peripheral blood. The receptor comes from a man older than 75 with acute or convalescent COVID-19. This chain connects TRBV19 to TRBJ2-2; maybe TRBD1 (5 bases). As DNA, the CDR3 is TGTGCCAGTAGTATGGCGGCAGGGTGGAACGGGGAGCTGTTTTTT. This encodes CASSMAAGWNGELFF.